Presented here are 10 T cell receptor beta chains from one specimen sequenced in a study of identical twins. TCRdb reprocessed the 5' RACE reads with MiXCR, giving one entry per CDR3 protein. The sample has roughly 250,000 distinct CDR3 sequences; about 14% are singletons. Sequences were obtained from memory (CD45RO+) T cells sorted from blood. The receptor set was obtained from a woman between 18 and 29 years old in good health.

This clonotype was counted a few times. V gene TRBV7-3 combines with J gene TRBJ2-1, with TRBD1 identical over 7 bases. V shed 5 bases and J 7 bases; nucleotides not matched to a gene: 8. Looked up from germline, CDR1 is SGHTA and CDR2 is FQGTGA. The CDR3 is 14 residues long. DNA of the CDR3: TGTGCCAGCAGCCAACAGGGGTTCGGGAATGAGCAGTTCTTC. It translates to CASSQQGFGNEQFF.

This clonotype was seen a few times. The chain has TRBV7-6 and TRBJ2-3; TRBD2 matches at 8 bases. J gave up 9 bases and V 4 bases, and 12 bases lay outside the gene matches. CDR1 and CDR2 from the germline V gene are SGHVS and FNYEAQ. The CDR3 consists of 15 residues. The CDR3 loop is CASSSSGLALSTQYF. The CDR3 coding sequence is TGTGCCAGCAGCTCCAGCGGACTAGCTCTATCAACGCAGTATTTT.

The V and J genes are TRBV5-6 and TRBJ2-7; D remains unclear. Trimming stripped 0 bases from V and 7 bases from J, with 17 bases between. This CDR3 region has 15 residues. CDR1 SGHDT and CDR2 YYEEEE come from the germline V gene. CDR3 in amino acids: CASSLEVTYLEEQYF. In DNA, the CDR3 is TGTGCCAGCAGCTTGGAAGTCACATACCTGGAGGAGCAGTACTTC.

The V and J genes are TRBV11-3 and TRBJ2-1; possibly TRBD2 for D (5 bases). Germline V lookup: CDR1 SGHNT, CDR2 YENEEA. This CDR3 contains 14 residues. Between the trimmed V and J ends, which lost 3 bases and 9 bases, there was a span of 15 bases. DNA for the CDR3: TGTGCCAGCAGCTTCGTAATGGGTGGAGGTGAGCAGTTCTTC. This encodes CASSFVMGGGEQFF.

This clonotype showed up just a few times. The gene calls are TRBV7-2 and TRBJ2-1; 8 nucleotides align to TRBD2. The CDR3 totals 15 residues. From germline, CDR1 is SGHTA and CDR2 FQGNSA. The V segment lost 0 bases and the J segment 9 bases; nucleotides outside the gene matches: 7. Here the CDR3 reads CASSLALAGGTEQFF. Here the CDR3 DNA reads TGTGCCAGCAGCTTAGCTTTGGCGGGAGGAACTGAGCAGTTCTTC.

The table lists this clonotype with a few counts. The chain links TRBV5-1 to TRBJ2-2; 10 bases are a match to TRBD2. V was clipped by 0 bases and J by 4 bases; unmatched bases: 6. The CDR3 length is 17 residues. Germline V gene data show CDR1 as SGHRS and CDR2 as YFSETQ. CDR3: CASSLGASGRGTGELFF. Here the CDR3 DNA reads TGCGCCAGCAGCTTGGGGGCTAGCGGGAGAGGCACCGGGGAGCTGTTTTTT.

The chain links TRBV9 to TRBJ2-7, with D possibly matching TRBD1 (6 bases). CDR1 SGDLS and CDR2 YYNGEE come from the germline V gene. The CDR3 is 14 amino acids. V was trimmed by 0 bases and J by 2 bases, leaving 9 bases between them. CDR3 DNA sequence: TGTGCCAGCAGCGTAGCGGCAGGGGCCTACGAGCAGTACTTC. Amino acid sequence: CASSVAAGAYEQYF.

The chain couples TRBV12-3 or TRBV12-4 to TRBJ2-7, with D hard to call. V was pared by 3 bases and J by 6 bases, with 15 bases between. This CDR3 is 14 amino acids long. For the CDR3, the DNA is TGTGCCAGCAGTTTCCCTAAAGCGCAAGGCGAGCAGTACTTC. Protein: CASSFPKAQGEQYF.

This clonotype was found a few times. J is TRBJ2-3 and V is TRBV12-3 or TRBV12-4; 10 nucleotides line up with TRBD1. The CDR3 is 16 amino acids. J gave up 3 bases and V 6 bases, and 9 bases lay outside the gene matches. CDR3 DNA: TGTGCCAGCAGAGATCCCGGGACAGGGGAAACAGATACGCAGTATTTT. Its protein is CASRDPGTGETDTQYF.

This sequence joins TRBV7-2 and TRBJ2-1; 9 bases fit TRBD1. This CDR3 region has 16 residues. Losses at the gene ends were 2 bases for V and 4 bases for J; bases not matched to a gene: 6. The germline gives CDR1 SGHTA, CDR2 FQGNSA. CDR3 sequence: CASSLNSGQGYNEQFF. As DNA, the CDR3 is TGTGCCAGCAGCTTAAACTCGGGACAGGGTTACAATGAGCAGTTCTTC.